This section outlines one T cell receptor beta chain sequence together with its context. Clones were sequenced by immunoSEQ multiplex PCR, and TCRdb holds only the in-frame ones, with some missing. The table has roughly 120,000 clones, roughly 92% seen once. These data belong to a study of control samples from healthy donors and cancer patients. The CDR3 has 15 amino acids. J is TRBJ2-5 and V is TRBV21-1. TRBV21-1 corresponds to a pseudogene. Sequencing used blood. This receptor was taken from a young woman in good health. CDR3 loop: CASSKGRDTQETQYF. The DNA of the CDR3 is TGTGCCAGCAGCAAAGGGCGGGACACTCAAGAGACCCAGTACTTC.